The text below deals with one T cell receptor (beta chain). The data stem from a study of OX40 agonist ivuxolimab in advanced cancers. Measured with immunoSEQ multiplex PCR; TCRdb has only the in-frame clones, and not every one. In the table there are about 54,000 clones, 84% of which are singletons. Germline CDR1 reads SGHAT; CDR2 reads FQNNGV. Trimming cost V 4 bases and J 9 bases; bases outside gene matches: 10. This CDR3 contains 15 residues. The chain couples TRBV11-2 to TRBJ2-1, with TRBD1 matching over 9 bases. The sequence was obtained from an adult with an advanced solid tumor such as melanoma, head and neck, liver or kidney cancer. The sequenced sample was CD4+ or CD8+ T cells sorted from blood, obtained in a trial of the OX40 agonist ivuxolimab. The CDR3 DNA reads TGTGCCAGCAGCTGGACAGGGGCCCGGGGGAGTGAGCAGTTCTTC. Encoded protein: CASSWTGARGSEQFF.